This T cell receptor (beta chain) is from a study of shared clonotypes between healthy human individuals. Findings and limits, study-wide: A few donors shared around 5.2% of their naive CD4 clonotypes.

Using immunoSEQ multiplex PCR, the repertoire was profiled, and TCRdb retains in-frame clones only, with some absent. The table lists some 2.3 million clones, 93% of them singletons, with approximately 0.4% in the top ten. V lost 5 bases and J 2 bases, leaving 20 bases between the germline ends. CDR1 is SEHNR, CDR2 FQNEAQ, per germline (reference sequence). CDR3 length equals 17 residues. To note about this clone: Its cognate antigen is unknown.

The V and J genes are TRBV7-9 and TRBJ2-3; tentatively, D is TRBD1 or TRBD2 (6 bases each). The source is a man aged 18-30 years in good health. Some clones in this sample may be carry-over from other donors' samples. The source material was naive CD4+ T cells from PBMCs. Regarding subset: CD45RA+ positively selected. CDR3 sequence: CASSPKGGLGNTDTQYF. In DNA form, the CDR3 reads TGTGCCAGCAGCCCAAAGGGGGGTTTGGGGAACACAGATACGCAGTATTTT.